This T cell receptor beta chain was captured by sequencing in a study of blood T cell repertoires in COVID-19. Study summary: The United States, Italy and Spain supplied acute and convalescent COVID-19 samples. The analysed material was cDNA or gDNA that came from T cells, B-cell-depleted T cells, or PBMCs.

The CDR3 extends over 13 amino acids. Between the trimmed V and J ends, which lost 7 bases and 2 bases, there was a span of 14 bases. Per the germline V gene, CDR1 is GTSNPN and CDR2 is SVGIG (reference sequence). Original processing methods: Amplification from reference gene primers served as the basis for estimated nucleated cell counts. Here immunoSEQ multiplex PCR was the method, and the copy in TCRdb shows in-frame clones only, minus some. V and J calls plus clone size are reproduced from that table; the DNA served to infer D and trimming. The sample consists of approximately 470,000 clones, about 85% of them appearing once.

Sequencing used PBMCs or T cells enriched from blood (not recorded which). This receptor was identified in a woman under 30 who had recovered from COVID-19. The chain has TRBV30 and TRBJ1-2; D unresolved. For the CDR3, the DNA is TGTGCCTCTTCAAGGAGTGGAAACTATGGCTACACCTTC. Translating gives CASSRSGNYGYTF. Combining the CDR3 with reference TRBV30 and TRBJ1-2 gives the whole variable domain SQTIHQWPATLVQPVGSPLSLECTVEGTSNPNLYWYRQAAGRGLQLLFYSVGIGQISSEVPQNLSASRPQDRQFILSSKKLLLSDSGFYLCASSRSGNYGYTFGSGTRLTVV.